This T cell receptor (beta chain) is from a study of CD4 T cells in relation to SARS-CoV-2 and coronaviruses. Germline V lookup: CDR1 SGHRS, CDR2 YFSETQ. Trimming shortened V by 5 bases and J by 2 bases, and 11 bases separated the two germline ends. The CDR3 covers 13 residues. The sample holds a few counts of this clone. Its antigen is still unknown. The data were produced by immunoSEQ multiplex PCR, yet TCRdb's version contains in-frame clones alone and is incomplete. The sample yields about 22,000 clones, about 80% seen once. Study outcomes and limitations: No donor gave both pre-pandemic and post-infection samples.

CD4+ T cells from unexposed donors were obtained before the COVID-19 pandemic (2011-2018). After ten to eleven days of culture, CD4+ T cells were isolated. Unexposed-donor CD4+ T cells were probed with SARS-CoV-2 S/N and four cold-coronavirus spikes, cells permitting. V is TRBV5-1 and J is TRBJ2-7; possible D gene TRBD2, 5 bases. Sequencing was carried out using CD4+ T cells from PBMCs, cultured in vitro. The sequence derives from a human donor in good health. The CDR3 region is CASRSSGTYEQYF. The DNA of the CDR3 is TGCGCCAGCAGATCGTCGGGAACCTACGAGCAGTACTTC.